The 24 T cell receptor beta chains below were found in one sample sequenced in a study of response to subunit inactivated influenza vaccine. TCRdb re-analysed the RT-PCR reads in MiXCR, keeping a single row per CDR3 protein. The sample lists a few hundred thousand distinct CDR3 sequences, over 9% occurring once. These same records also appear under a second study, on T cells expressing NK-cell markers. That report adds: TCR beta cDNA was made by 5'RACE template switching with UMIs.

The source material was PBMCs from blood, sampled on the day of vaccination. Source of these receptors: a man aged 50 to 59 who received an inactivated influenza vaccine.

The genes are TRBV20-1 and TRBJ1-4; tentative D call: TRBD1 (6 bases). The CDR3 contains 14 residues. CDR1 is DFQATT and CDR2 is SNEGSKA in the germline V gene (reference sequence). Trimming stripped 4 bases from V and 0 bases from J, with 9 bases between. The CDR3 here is CSAKTGATNEKLFF. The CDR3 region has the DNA TGCAGTGCTAAGACAGGAGCAACTAATGAAAAACTGTTTTTT.

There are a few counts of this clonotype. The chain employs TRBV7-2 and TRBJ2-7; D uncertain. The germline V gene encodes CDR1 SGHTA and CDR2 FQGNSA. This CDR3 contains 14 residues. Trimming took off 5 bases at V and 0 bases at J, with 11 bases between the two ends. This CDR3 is CASSPQWTSYEQYF. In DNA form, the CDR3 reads TGTGCCAGCAGCCCCCAGTGGACCTCCTACGAGCAGTACTTC.

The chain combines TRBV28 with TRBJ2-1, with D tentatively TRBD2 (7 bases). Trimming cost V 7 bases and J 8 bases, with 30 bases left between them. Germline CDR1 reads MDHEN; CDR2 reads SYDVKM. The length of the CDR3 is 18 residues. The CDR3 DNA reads TGTGCCAGCACTTTGGGGGCCGTGGGCGGGAGCGTACGGGATGAGCAGTTCTTC. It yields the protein CASTLGAVGGSVRDEQFF.

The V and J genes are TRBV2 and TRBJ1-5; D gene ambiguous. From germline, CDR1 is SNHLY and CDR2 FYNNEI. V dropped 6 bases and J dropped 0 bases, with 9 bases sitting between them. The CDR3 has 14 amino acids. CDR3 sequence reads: CASSARVSNQPQHF. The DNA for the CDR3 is TGTGCCAGCAGCGCCCGGGTTAGCAATCAGCCCCAGCATTTT. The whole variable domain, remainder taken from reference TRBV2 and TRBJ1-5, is EPEVTQTPSHQVTQMGQEVILRCVPISNHLYFYWYRQILGQKVEFLVSFYNNEISEKSEIFDDQFSVERPDGSNFTLKIRSTKLEDSAMYFCASSARVSNQPQHFGDGTRLSIL.

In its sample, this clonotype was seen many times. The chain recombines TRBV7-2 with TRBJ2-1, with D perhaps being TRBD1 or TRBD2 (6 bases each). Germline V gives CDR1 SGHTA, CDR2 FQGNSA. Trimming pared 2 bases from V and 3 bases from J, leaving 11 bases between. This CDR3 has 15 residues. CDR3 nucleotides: TGTGCCAGCAGCTTAAGGGGGGCAGGCTACAATGAGCAGTTCTTC. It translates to CASSLRGAGYNEQFF. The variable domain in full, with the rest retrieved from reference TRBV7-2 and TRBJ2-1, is GAGVSQSPSNKVTEKGKDVELRCDPISGHTALYWYRQSLGQGLEFLIYFQGNSAPDKSGLPSDRFSAERTGGSVSTLTIQRTQQEDSAVYLCASSLRGAGYNEQFFGPGTRLTVL.

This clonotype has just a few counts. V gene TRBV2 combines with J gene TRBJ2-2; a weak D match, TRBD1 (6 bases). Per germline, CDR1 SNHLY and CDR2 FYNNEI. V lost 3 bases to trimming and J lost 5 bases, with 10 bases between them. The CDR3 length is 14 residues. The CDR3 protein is CASSDPGETGELFF. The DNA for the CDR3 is TGTGCCAGCAGTGATCCAGGGGAAACCGGGGAGCTGTTTTTT.

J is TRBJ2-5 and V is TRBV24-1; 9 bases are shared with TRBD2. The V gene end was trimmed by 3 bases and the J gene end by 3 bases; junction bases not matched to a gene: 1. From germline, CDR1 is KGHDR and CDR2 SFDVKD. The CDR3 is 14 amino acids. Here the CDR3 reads CATSDVAGEETQYF. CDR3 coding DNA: TGTGCCACCAGTGATGTAGCGGGGGAAGAGACCCAGTACTTC.

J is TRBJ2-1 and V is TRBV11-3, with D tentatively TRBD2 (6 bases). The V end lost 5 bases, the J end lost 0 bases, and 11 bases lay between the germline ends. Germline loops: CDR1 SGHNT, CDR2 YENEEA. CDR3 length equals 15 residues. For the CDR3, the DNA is TGTGCCAGCAGCCCCGGGGGTTACTCCTACAATGAGCAGTTCTTC. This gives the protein CASSPGGYSYNEQFF.

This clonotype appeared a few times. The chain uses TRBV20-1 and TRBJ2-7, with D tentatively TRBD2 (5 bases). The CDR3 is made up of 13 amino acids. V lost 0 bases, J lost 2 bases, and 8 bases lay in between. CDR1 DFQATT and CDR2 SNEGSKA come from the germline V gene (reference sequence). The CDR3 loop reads CSARDGEPYEQYF. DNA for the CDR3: TGCAGTGCTAGAGACGGGGAACCCTACGAGCAGTACTTC.

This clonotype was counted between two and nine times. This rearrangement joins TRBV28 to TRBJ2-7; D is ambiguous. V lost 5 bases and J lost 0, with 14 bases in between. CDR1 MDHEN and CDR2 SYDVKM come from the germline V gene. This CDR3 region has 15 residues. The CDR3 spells CASSVRSHDSYEQYF. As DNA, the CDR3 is TGTGCCAGCAGTGTCAGGAGCCACGACTCCTACGAGCAGTACTTC.

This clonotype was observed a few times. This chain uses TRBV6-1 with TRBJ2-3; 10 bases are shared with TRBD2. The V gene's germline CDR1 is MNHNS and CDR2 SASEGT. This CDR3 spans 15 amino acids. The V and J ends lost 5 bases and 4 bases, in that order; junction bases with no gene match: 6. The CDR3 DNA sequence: TGTGCCAGCAGTAGTAGCGGGAGGAGGGCAGATACGCAGTATTTT. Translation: CASSSSGRRADTQYF.

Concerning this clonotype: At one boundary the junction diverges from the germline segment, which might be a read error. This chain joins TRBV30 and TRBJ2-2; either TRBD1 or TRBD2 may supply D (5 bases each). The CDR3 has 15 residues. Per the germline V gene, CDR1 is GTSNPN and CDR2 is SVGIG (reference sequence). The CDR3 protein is CAWRMGTLNTEELFF. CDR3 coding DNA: TGTGCCTGGAGGATGGGGACCCTGAACACCGAGGAGCTGTTTTTT. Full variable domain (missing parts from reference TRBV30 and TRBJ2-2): SQTIHQWPATLVQPVGSPLSLECTVEGTSNPNLYWYRQAAGRGLQLLFYSVGIGQISSEVPQNLSASRPQDRQFILSSKKLLLSDSGFYLCAWRMGTLNTEELFFGEGSRLTVL.

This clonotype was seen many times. CDR3: CASSLPLSGAYNEQFF. The CDR3 nucleotides read TGCGCCAGCAGCTTGCCGCTAAGCGGAGCCTACAATGAGCAGTTCTTC. The V call is TRBV5-1, the J call TRBJ2-1, with D possibly TRBD2 on 5 matching bases. V lost 1 base and J 2 bases, leaving 13 bases between the germline ends. The CDR3 contains 16 residues. Germline V gene lookup returns CDR1 SGHRS and CDR2 YFSETQ.

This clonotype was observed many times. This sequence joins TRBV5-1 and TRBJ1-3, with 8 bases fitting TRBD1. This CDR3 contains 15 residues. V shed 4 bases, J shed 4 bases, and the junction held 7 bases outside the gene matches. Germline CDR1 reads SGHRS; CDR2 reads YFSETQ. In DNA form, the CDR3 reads TGCGCCAGCAGCGCTGGACAGGGATCAGGAAACACCATATATTTT. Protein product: CASSAGQGSGNTIYF. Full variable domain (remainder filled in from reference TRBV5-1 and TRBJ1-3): KAGVTQTPRYLIKTRGQQVTLSCSPISGHRSVSWYQQTPGQGLQFLFEYFSETQRNKGNFPGRFSGRQFSNSRSEMNVSTLELGDSALYLCASSAGQGSGNTIYFGEGSWLTVV.

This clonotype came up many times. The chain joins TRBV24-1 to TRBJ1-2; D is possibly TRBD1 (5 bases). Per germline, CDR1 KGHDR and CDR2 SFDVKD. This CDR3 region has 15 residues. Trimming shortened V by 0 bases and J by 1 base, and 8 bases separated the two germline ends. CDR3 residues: CATSDLDRDNYGYTF. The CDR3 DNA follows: TGTGCCACCAGTGATTTGGACAGAGATAACTATGGCTACACCTTC.

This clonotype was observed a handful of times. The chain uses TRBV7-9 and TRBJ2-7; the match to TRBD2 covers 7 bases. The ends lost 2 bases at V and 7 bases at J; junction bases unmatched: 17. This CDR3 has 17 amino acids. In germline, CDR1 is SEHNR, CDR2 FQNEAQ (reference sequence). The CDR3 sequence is CASSLTRGGTLEKEQYF. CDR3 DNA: TGTGCCAGCAGCTTAACCCGGGGAGGGACCTTGGAGAAAGAGCAGTACTTC.

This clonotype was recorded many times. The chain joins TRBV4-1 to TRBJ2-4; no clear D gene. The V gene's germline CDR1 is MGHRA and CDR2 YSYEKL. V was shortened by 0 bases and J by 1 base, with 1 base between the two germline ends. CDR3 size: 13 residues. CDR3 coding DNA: TGCGCCAGCAGCCAAGATGCCAAAAACATTCAGTACTTC. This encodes CASSQDAKNIQYF.

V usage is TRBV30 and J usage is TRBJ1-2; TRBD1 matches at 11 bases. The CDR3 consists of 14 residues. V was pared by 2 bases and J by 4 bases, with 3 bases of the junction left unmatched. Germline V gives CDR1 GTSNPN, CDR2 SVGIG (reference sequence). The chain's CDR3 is CAWSRTGGGYGYTF. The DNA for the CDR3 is TGTGCCTGGAGTAGGACAGGGGGCGGCTATGGCTACACCTTC.

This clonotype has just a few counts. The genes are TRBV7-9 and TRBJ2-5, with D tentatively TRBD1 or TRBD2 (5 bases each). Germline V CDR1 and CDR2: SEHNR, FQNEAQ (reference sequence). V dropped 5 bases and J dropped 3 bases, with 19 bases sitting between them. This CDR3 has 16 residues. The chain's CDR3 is CASSPDLRGPKETQYF. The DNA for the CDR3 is TGTGCCAGCAGCCCTGACTTACGGGGACCAAAAGAGACCCAGTACTTC.

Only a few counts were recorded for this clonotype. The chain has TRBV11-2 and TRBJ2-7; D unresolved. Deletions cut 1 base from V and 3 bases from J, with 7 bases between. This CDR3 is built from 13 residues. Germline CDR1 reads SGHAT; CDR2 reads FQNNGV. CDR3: CASSLANDYEQYF. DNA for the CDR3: TGTGCCAGCAGCTTAGCTAACGACTACGAGCAGTACTTC.

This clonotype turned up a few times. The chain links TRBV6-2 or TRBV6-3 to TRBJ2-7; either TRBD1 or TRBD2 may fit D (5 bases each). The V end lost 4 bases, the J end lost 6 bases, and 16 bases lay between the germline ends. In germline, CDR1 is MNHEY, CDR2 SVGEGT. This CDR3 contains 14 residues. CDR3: CASSFGTGMVEQYF. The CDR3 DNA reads TGTGCCAGCAGTTTCGGGACCGGAATGGTCGAGCAGTACTTC.

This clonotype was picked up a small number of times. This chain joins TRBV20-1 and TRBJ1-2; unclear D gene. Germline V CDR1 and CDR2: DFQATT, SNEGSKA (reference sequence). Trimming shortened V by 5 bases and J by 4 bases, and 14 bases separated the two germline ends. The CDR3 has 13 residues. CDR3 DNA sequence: TGCAGTGCTGGCCAAGGACTGACCTATGGCTACACCTTC. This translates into CSAGQGLTYGYTF.

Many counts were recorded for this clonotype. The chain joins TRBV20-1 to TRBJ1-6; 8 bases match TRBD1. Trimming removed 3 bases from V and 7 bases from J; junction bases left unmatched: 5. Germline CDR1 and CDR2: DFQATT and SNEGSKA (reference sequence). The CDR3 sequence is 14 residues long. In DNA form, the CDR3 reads TGCAGTGCTAGTTCAGGGGGCTTGAATTCACCCCTCCACTTT. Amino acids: CSASSGGLNSPLHF.

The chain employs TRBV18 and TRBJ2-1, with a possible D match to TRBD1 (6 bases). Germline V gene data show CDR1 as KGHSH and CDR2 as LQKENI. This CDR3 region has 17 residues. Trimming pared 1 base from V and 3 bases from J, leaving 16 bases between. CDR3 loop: CASSPRPGVGYYNEQFF. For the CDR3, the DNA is TGTGCCAGCTCACCACGGCCAGGGGTGGGGTACTACAATGAGCAGTTCTTC.